Below are 18 T cell receptor beta chains sequenced from a single sample in a study of cytomegalovirus exposure and HLA in healthy donors. PCR was performed using 60 Vbeta and 13 Jbeta primers. Here immunoSEQ multiplex PCR was the method, and the copy in TCRdb shows in-frame clones only, minus some. The sample has around 270,000 clones, about four fifths seen once; the top ten hold about 0.28%. Material: PBMCs. The receptor source for this set is a girl under 10 years old in good health and CMV-seronegative.

This chain joins TRBV9 and TRBJ2-7; the match to TRBD1 covers 9 bases. Germline V gene sequence: CDR1 SGDLS, CDR2 YYNGEE. The J segment lost 5 bases and the V segment lost 4 bases, leaving 10 bases of the junction unmatched. CDR3 length: 15 amino acids. The CDR3 nucleotides read TGTGCCAGCAGCCCCCGACGGACAGGGGCCCACGAGCAGTACTTC. Its translation: CASSPRRTGAHEQYF.

J is TRBJ2-5 and V is TRBV5-4; maybe TRBD2 (6 bases). Between the trimmed V and J ends, which lost 9 bases and 3 bases, there was a span of 15 bases. In germline, CDR1 is SGHNT, CDR2 YYREEE (reference sequence). CDR3 size: 13 residues. CDR3 sequence reads: CATARAGKETQYF. The DNA of the CDR3 is TGTGCCACCGCCCGAGCGGGTAAAGAGACCCAGTACTTC.

The chain recombines TRBV28 with TRBJ2-7, with TRBD1 matching 10 bases. From germline, CDR1 is MDHEN and CDR2 SYDVKM. The CDR3 has 17 amino acids. The junction had 10 bases not matched to a gene; V was cut back by 2 bases and J by 3 bases. The CDR3 coding sequence is TGTGCCAGCAGTTTACAACCTCCGGGACAGGGGAACTACGAGCAGTACTTC. Translated: CASSLQPPGQGNYEQYF.

The chain recombines TRBV6-5 with TRBJ2-2; TRBD1 aligns across 7 bases. Germline V gene sequence: CDR1 MNHEY, CDR2 SVGAGI. CDR3 size: 15 residues. Losses at the gene ends were 6 bases for V and 5 bases for J; bases not matched to a gene: 9. The CDR3 DNA follows: TGTGCCAGCAGCACTACAGGGGCAGGAACCGGGGAGCTGTTTTTT. It yields the protein CASSTTGAGTGELFF.

This clone appeared a single time. The V gene is TRBV6-1, the J gene TRBJ2-7, with 10 bases fitting TRBD2. The V and J ends lost 4 bases and 7 bases, in that order; junction bases with no gene match: 13. Per germline, CDR1 MNHNS and CDR2 SASEGT. The length of the CDR3 is 16 residues. The CDR3 sequence: CASSGGVLAGPGEQYF. The CDR3 DNA sequence: TGTGCCAGCAGTGGGGGAGTACTAGCGGGACCCGGGGAGCAGTACTTC.

The genes are TRBV5-4 and TRBJ2-5; TRBD2 matches at 11 bases. The closer fit of TRBJ2-7 to the DNA end suggests the J call may be wrong. The germline V gene has CDR1 SGHNT and CDR2 YYREEE (reference sequence). There are 15 residues in the CDR3. The CDR3 reads CASSFGTSGNYEQYF. The CDR3, as DNA: TGTGCCAGCAGCTTCGGGACTAGCGGCAACTACGAGCAGTACTTC.

The chain employs TRBV4-1 and TRBJ2-1, with TRBD2 identical over 9 bases. CDR1 and CDR2 from the germline V gene are MGHRA and YSYEKL. This CDR3 has 17 residues. V was clipped by 5 bases and J by 0 bases; unmatched bases: 8. The CDR3 sequence: CASSSRSGGNSYNEQFF. In DNA form, the CDR3 reads TGCGCCAGCAGCTCCAGAAGCGGGGGGAACTCCTACAATGAGCAGTTCTTC.

V is TRBV27 and J is TRBJ2-1; possible D gene TRBD2, 5 bases. There are 14 residues in the CDR3. CDR1 is MNHEY and CDR2 is SMNVEV in the germline V gene (reference sequence). Trimming pared 7 bases from V and 0 bases from J, leaving 10 bases between. CDR3 in DNA: TGTGCCAGCAACAGAGGGAGCTCCTACAATGAGCAGTTCTTC. Translation: CASNRGSSYNEQFF.

This chain uses TRBV2 with TRBJ2-3; 7 nucleotides agree with TRBD2. Germline CDR1 reads SNHLY; CDR2 reads FYNNEI. There are 15 residues in the CDR3. Trimming removed 4 bases from V and 5 bases from J; junction bases left unmatched: 9. The CDR3 DNA follows: TGTGCCAGCAGTGGGGAGAGCGGGGATGGAGATACGCAGTATTTT. Translated, it gives CASSGESGDGDTQYF.

The V call is TRBV6-5, the J call TRBJ2-2; the D is unclear. The CDR3 is 14 residues long. V gave up 5 bases and J gave up 6 bases, with 13 bases separating them. Germline V CDR1 and CDR2: MNHEY, SVGAGI. CDR3 in amino acids: CASSLAGFAGELFF. The CDR3 DNA is TGTGCCAGCAGTCTGGCAGGTTTTGCCGGGGAGCTGTTTTTT.

This clone has just one count. This sequence joins TRBV19 and TRBJ1-1; D remains ambiguous. Germline CDR1 and CDR2: LNHDA and SQIVND (reference sequence). Trimming stripped 5 bases from V and 1 base from J, with 14 bases between. The CDR3 sequence is 15 residues long. The CDR3 reads CASSAGQAGNTEAFF. The CDR3 DNA is TGTGCCAGTAGTGCGGGTCAGGCTGGGAACACTGAAGCTTTCTTT.

The chain is built from TRBV4-2 and TRBJ2-7; 7 nucleotides align to TRBD1. V gave up 1 base and J gave up 0 bases; unmatched junction bases: 6. The CDR3 length is 16 residues. Germline V gene sequence: CDR1 LGHNA, CDR2 YNFKEQ. The CDR3 DNA reads as TGTGCCAGCAGCCAAGGACAGGGATATCTCTCCTACGAGCAGTACTTC. Translation: CASSQGQGYLSYEQYF.

The chain links TRBV27 to TRBJ2-1; tentatively, D is TRBD2 (5 bases). V lost 5 bases and J lost 12, with 14 bases in between. The CDR3 runs to 12 residues. The germline gives CDR1 MNHEY, CDR2 SMNVEV (reference sequence). The CDR3 DNA is TGTGCCAGCAGTGGCACTAGTAAGGCGCAGTTCTTC. Translating gives CASSGTSKAQFF.

The chain uses TRBV5-1 and TRBJ1-2, with D perhaps matching TRBD1 (6 bases). This CDR3 is built from 14 residues. CDR1 is SGHRS, CDR2 YFSETQ, per germline. The V and J ends lost 8 bases and 7 bases respectively, with 21 bases between them. CDR3 in DNA: TGCGCCAGTAGTACAGGGTTTGGACTAGGTGGCTACACCTTC. Protein sequence: CASSTGFGLGGYTF.

This chain joins TRBV27 and TRBJ2-7; D gene unclear. V was pared by 1 base and J by 1 base, with 5 bases between. Germline CDR1 and CDR2: MNHEY and SMNVEV (reference sequence). The CDR3 consists of 13 residues. CDR3 sequence (DNA): TGTGCCAGCAGTTTATACCAGTCCTACGAGCAGTACTTC. Encoded protein: CASSLYQSYEQYF.

This chain uses TRBV7-8 with TRBJ2-1; 8 nucleotides match TRBD2. The CDR3 is 18 residues long. Trimming cost V 7 bases and J 6 bases; bases outside gene matches: 20. The germline V gene has CDR1 SGHVS and CDR2 FQNEAQ. The CDR3 protein is CASTPILGAGLVGNEQFF. CDR3 nucleotide sequence: TGTGCCAGCACCCCGATACTTGGCGCGGGACTAGTGGGCAATGAGCAGTTCTTC.

This chain uses TRBV2 with TRBJ2-3; 9 bases match TRBD2. CDR3 size: 18 residues. Germline CDR1 reads SNHLY; CDR2 reads FYNNEI. J was trimmed by 1 base and V by 4 bases; bases with no gene match: 12. CDR3 sequence (DNA): TGTGCCAGCAGTGTAGGGGCTAGCGGGACCCTTGGCACAGATACGCAGTATTTT. Residues: CASSVGASGTLGTDTQYF.

V gene TRBV6-4 combines with J gene TRBJ2-3, with D unresolved. Germline V gene sequence: CDR1 MRHNA, CDR2 SNTAGT. The CDR3 has 14 amino acids. Trimming took off 0 bases at V and 4 bases at J, with 8 bases between the two ends. The CDR3 DNA sequence: TGTGCCAGCAGTGACTCCAACTATGCAGATACGCAGTATTTT. Its translation is CASSDSNYADTQYF.